This T cell receptor (beta chain) was identified during a study of T cells after yellow fever vaccination. Findings of the study overall: Most primary-vaccination clones recurred post-booster (roughly 96% CD4, roughly 87% CD8).

J was trimmed by 3 bases and V by 6 bases; bases with no gene match: 1. The CDR3 loop spans 13 amino acids. On this clonotype: Its antigen is not known.

The authors made TCR cDNA by 5'RACE template switching, adding a universal primer site and UMIs. TCRdb redid the calling of the 5' RACE reads with MiXCR, one entry per CDR3 protein. Among 350,000 to 450,000 distinct CDR3 sequences listed, about 19% were seen once. The sequence was collected from a man between 18 and 29 years old who received the YFV17D yellow fever vaccine. Sequenced here: PBMCs, sampled before the yellow fever booster vaccination. V is TRBV12-3 or TRBV12-4 and J is TRBJ2-5; TRBD2 aligns across 10 bases. Here the CDR3 reads CASSTSGEETQYF. The CDR3 nucleotides are TGTGCCAGCAGCACTAGCGGGGAAGAGACCCAGTACTTC.